This is a list of T cell receptor beta chains from one sample in a study of cytomegalovirus exposure and HLA in healthy donors. Profiled with immunoSEQ multiplex PCR; TCRdb holds only in-frame clones, not every one. The data show about 200,000 clones, around three quarters seen once. Input material: PBMCs. These receptors originate from a man between 40 and 49 years old in good health and CMV-seronegative. Both conserved end residues are part of each CDR3. D genes are given only for firm matches. Some rows mark clone size as missing; the rest say once, few, many or name a class of expanded clone.

j_gene | v_gene | abundance | d_gene | CDR3nt | CDR3aa
TRBJ2-1 | TRBV7-2 | . | . | TGTGCCAGCAGCTGGGGGGGGACAGGTAACAATGAGCAGTTCTTC | CASSWGGTGNNEQFF
TRBJ1-1 | TRBV7-9 | . | TRBD1 | TGTGCCAGCAGACCAGACAGGGGATTGAACACTGAAGCTTTCTTT | CASRPDRGLNTEAFF
TRBJ2-7 | TRBV5-1 | . | TRBD2 | TGCGCCAGCAGCCCGGGACTAGCGGGAGTCGAGCAGTACTTC | CASSPGLAGVEQYF
TRBJ2-1 | TRBV27 | . | TRBD1 | TGTGCCAGCAGTTTATTTGCACCCCCGGGACAGGGGGAAAATGAGCAGTTCTTC | CASSLFAPPGQGENEQFF
TRBJ1-2 | TRBV7-2 | . | . | TGTGCCAGCAGCTTACGACAGGTGCCTGCGTTCTACACCTTC | CASSLRQVPAFYTF
TRBJ1-2 | TRBV28 | . | . | TGTGCCAGCACTACGACTTCGTCAGGGCAGGGCGGCTACACCTTC | CASTTTSSGQGGYTF
TRBJ2-1 | TRBV27 | . | TRBD2 | TGTGCCAGCAGTTTAGTGGTGAGATTTGGGACTAGCGGGAGGAGCTCCTACAATGAGCAGTTCTTC | CASSLVVRFGTSGRSSYNEQFF
TRBJ1-2 | TRBV9 | . | . | TGTGCCAGCAGCGCCGGAGAAGCCTATGGCTACACCTTC | CASSAGEAYGYTF
TRBJ2-3 | TRBV27 | . | . | TGTGCCAGCAGGGTTTTGGGGGCCCGCACAGATACGCAGTATTTT | CASRVLGARTDTQYF
TRBJ2-7 | TRBV7-2 | . | . | TGTGCCAGCAGCTTAGGAGGGATGGTCTACGAGCAGTACTTC | CASSLGGMVYEQYF
TRBJ1-2 | TRBV5-6 | . | . | TGTGCCAGCAGCTTGGCAGCCAGGGTCCTGATTAACTATGGCTACACCTTC | CASSLAARVLINYGYTF
TRBJ1-2 | TRBV13 | . | TRBD1 | TGTGCCAGCAGCTTGACAGGGAAATATGGCTACACCTTC | CASSLTGKYGYTF
TRBJ2-2 | TRBV2 | . | TRBD1 | TGTGCCAGCGCGTCCACAGGGGGCGCGAACGGGGAGCTGTTTTTT | CASASTGGANGELFF
TRBJ1-5 | TRBV6-1 | . | . | TGTGCCAGCGAGAACGGGGTGACCCAGCATTTT | CASENGVTQHF
TRBJ1-5 | TRBV28 | . | . | TGTGCCAGCAGTCCCCTTCCTGGTGGCGGCTGGGTCAATCAGCCCCAGCATTTT | CASSPLPGGGWVNQPQHF
TRBJ2-7 | TRBV9 | . | . | TGTGCCAGCAGCCAAACCGGGGCGGGAGAGCAGTACTTC | CASSQTGAGEQYF
TRBJ2-3 | TRBV7-8 | . | . | TGTGCCAGCAGCTTAGCGCTCGGACAAGAAGGCACAGATACGCAGTATTTT | CASSLALGQEGTDTQYF
TRBJ2-7 | TRBV7-2 | . | . | TGTGCCAGCAGCGCAGGAGGCGAGCAGTACTTC | CASSAGGEQYF
TRBJ1-4 | TRBV5-6 | few | . | TGTGCCAGCAGCTTGACTAGCCCGGGACTTAATGAAAAACTGTTTTTT | CASSLTSPGLNEKLFF
TRBJ1-6 | TRBV5-1 | . | TRBD1 | TGCGCCAGCAGCATCGGACAGGGTGGGTCACCCCTCCACTTT | CASSIGQGGSPLHF
TRBJ2-7 | TRBV7-6 | . | TRBD2 | TGTGCCAGCAGCTTATCGATAGCGGGCTCCTACGAGCAGTACTTC | CASSLSIAGSYEQYF
TRBJ2-2 | TRBV28 | . | . | TGTGCCAGCTATGACTCCGACGACACCGGGGAGCTGTTTTTT | CASYDSDDTGELFF
TRBJ2-5 | TRBV5-1 | . | TRBD2 | TGCGCCAGCAGCTTGCGGACTAGCGGGAGTAGGGAGACCCAGTACTTC | CASSLRTSGSRETQYF
TRBJ2-3 | TRBV11-2 | . | . | TGTGCCAGCAGCTTGATGTCTGGGGGCAACGCAGATACGCAGTATTTT | CASSLMSGGNADTQYF
TRBJ1-2 | TRBV5-6 | . | TRBD1 | TGTGCCAGCAGCTTGGGGGCAGGGGGTGGCTATGGCTACACCTTC | CASSLGAGGGYGYTF
TRBJ2-2 | TRBV19 | . | TRBD1 | TGTGCCAGTAGTCTTGAGGGGGCCCTGATAAACACCGGGGAGCTGTTTTTT | CASSLEGALINTGELFF
TRBJ1-2 | TRBV7-9 | . | . | TGTGCCAGCAGCTTAACTGGGGAGGGAAATGGCTACACCTTC | CASSLTGEGNGYTF
TRBJ1-2 | TRBV2 | once | . | TGTGCCAGCAGCTTCTTCAGGGATGGCTACACCTTC | CASSFFRDGYTF
TRBJ2-1 | TRBV2 | . | TRBD2 | TGTGCCAGCAGAGCGGGACTTCGCTCCTACAATGAGCAGTTCTTC | CASRAGLRSYNEQFF
TRBJ2-3 | TRBV6-5 | . | . | TGTGCCAGCAGCCGAGGACTTCCCCTTACAGATACGCAGTATTTT | CASSRGLPLTDTQYF
TRBJ2-7 | TRBV28 | once | . | TGTGCCAGCAGTTTAAGCAGGGGGAGGTACGAGCAGTACTTC | CASSLSRGRYEQYF
TRBJ2-6 | TRBV5-1 | . | . | TGCGCCAGCAGCTCCACTACAGGGCCTGGGGCCAACGTCCTGACTTTC | CASSSTTGPGANVLTF
TRBJ2-7 | TRBV7-9 | few | . | TGTGCCAGCAGCTCACTTATGAACGAGCAGTACTTC | CASSSLMNEQYF
TRBJ2-7 | TRBV5-1 | . | . | TGCGCCAGCAGCTCGACGCAGGGGTACGAGCAGTACTTC | CASSSTQGYEQYF
TRBJ2-1 | TRBV11-3 | . | . | TGTGCCAGCAGCCTTAGGGGGGGCGACAATGAGCAGTTCTTC | CASSLRGGDNEQFF
TRBJ2-5 | TRBV19 | . | . | TGTGCCAGTGGGGGAGGGGGGGCCGGACAGACCCAGTACTTC | CASGGGGAGQTQYF
TRBJ2-5 | TRBV10-2 | . | TRBD2 | TGCGCCAGCAGTGAGTCGATAGCGGGAGTAGAGACCCAGTACTTC | CASSESIAGVETQYF
TRBJ1-1 | TRBV6-6 | . | . | TGTGCCAGCGTCAGGATTGGCACTGAAGCTTTCTTT | CASVRIGTEAFF
TRBJ1-2 | TRBV7-6 | . | . | TGTGCCAGCAGCCCCTTGCCAGGGGATTGGACTGGCTACACCTTC | CASSPLPGDWTGYTF
TRBJ1-5 | TRBV27 | . | . | TGTGCCAGCAGTTCCGGGGGGAATTGGAGCAATCAGCCCCAGCATTTT | CASSSGGNWSNQPQHF
TRBJ1-1 | TRBV5-8 | . | TRBD1 | TGTGCCAGCAGCCAAGACAGGGGGCGAAGGACTGAAGCTTTCTTT | CASSQDRGRRTEAFF
TRBJ2-2 | TRBV5-5 | few | TRBD2 | TGTGCCAGCAGCTTGGCCTGGGGCGCTAGCGGGAGGGCGGACACCGGGGAGCTGTTTTTT | CASSLAWGASGRADTGELFF
TRBJ2-7 | TRBV10-2 | few | . | TGCGCCAGCAGTGAGTCTCGGGGGGAGCAGTACTTC | CASSESRGEQYF
TRBJ2-1 | TRBV7-3 | few | . | TGTGCCAGCAGCCTAAGGAGAGAGAATGAGCAGTTCTTC | CASSLRRENEQFF
TRBJ1-1 | TRBV19 | . | . | TGTGCCAGTAGTATAGTTCAGAACACTGAAGCTTTCTTT | CASSIVQNTEAFF
TRBJ2-1 | TRBV14 | . | . | TGTGCCAGCAGCCAACAGGGGCTGGGTAGTAATGAGCAGTTCTTC | CASSQQGLGSNEQFF
TRBJ1-1 | TRBV4-3 | . | . | TGCGCCAGCAGCCCTCGACAGGCGTACACGCTCCACACTGAAGCTTTCTTT | CASSPRQAYTLHTEAFF
TRBJ2-5 | TRBV4-1 | . | . | TGCGCCAGCAGCCACCACTTAGGGGCCGTTGATGGGCAGTACTTC | CASSHHLGAVDGQYF
TRBJ2-7 | TRBV7-8 | few | TRBD1 | TGTGCCAGCAGCCCCGGACAGGTAGGCGAGCAGTACTTC | CASSPGQVGEQYF
TRBJ1-1 | TRBV6-1 | . | . | TGTGCCAGCAGTGAGTACTCTGAAGCTTTCTTT | CASSEYSEAFF
TRBJ2-2 | TRBV7-3 | . | TRBD1 | TGTGCCAGCAGTCATACCGGGACAGCACAAAACACCGGGGAGCTGTTTTTT | CASSHTGTAQNTGELFF
TRBJ2-5 | TRBV27 | few | . | TGTGCCAGCAGTTTTCCCCTAACAGGGAACCAAGAGACCCAGTACTTC | CASSFPLTGNQETQYF
TRBJ2-7 | TRBV6-6 | . | TRBD1 | TGTGCCAGCTCGGACAGGGGCCCCTACGAGCAGTACTTC | CASSDRGPYEQYF
TRBJ1-2 | TRBV5-1 | . | TRBD1 | TGCGCCAGCAGACAGGGGCGTTCGGACTATGGCTACACCTTC | CASRQGRSDYGYTF